A selection of T cell receptor beta chains follows, all from one sample in a study of Ad26.COV2.S vaccination and SARS-CoV-2 variants. The table came from immunoSEQ multiplex PCR; TCRdb's copy has only in-frame clones and leaves some out. The sample records some 450,000 clones, 90% being singletons. The starting material was peripheral blood, obtained in a trial of Ad26.COV2.S vaccine versus placebo. The source of these receptors is a person aged 18-65 years who received the Ad26.COV2.S COVID-19 vaccine or a placebo. CDR3s include the opening cysteine and the closing phenylalanine or tryptophan. The D gene is left open where the match is weak. Where a row states a size, it is once, few, many or the class of an expanded clone; other rows omit it.

D	J	V	size	CDR3	DNA
-	TRBJ1-5	TRBV7-9	-	CASSFQGQPQHF	TGTGCCAGCAGCTTCCAAGGTCAGCCCCAGCATTTT
-	TRBJ2-7	TRBV28	once	CASSLGGYEQYF	TGTGCCAGCAGTTTGGGGGGCTACGAGCAGTACTTC
TRBD2	TRBJ2-3	TRBV5-1	-	CASSPPAGAGVTDTQYF	TGCGCCAGCAGCCCGCCGGCTGGGGCGGGAGTAACAGATACGCAGTATTTT
-	TRBJ2-5	TRBV10-3	-	CAISESGGTQETQYF	TGTGCCATCAGTGAGTCGGGCGGAACTCAAGAGACCCAGTACTTC
-	TRBJ2-3	TRBV7-9	few	CASSLDEDTQYF	TGTGCCAGCAGCTTAGATGAAGATACGCAGTATTTT
-	TRBJ1-4	TRBV7-2	-	CASSSSDRRASELFF	TGTGCCAGCAGCTCCTCCGACCGAAGGGCATCAGAGCTGTTTTTT
TRBD2	TRBJ2-2	TRBV25-1	once	CASSGSGRAGELFF	TGTGCCAGCAGTGGTAGCGGGAGGGCCGGGGAGCTGTTTTTT
TRBD1	TRBJ2-7	TRBV5-1	-	CASSYNRGTYYEQYF	TGCGCCAGCAGTTATAACAGGGGCACCTACTACGAGCAGTACTTC
TRBD2	TRBJ2-2	TRBV11-2	-	CASSLEYGTSGRSGELFF	TGTGCCAGCAGCTTAGAATACGGGACTAGCGGGAGATCTGGGGAGCTGTTTTTT
-	TRBJ2-1	TRBV5-1	-	CASSSDAPAYNEQFF	TGCGCCAGCAGCTCCGACGCGCCCGCTTACAATGAGCAGTTCTTC
TRBD2	TRBJ2-2	TRBV7-9	-	CASSLALAGPGELFF	TGTGCCAGCAGCTTAGCGCTAGCGGGACCCGGGGAGCTGTTTTTT
-	TRBJ1-5	TRBV2	-	CASSAWGINQPQHF	TGTGCCAGCAGTGCTTGGGGGATCAATCAGCCCCAGCATTTT
-	TRBJ2-7	TRBV5-1	-	CASSLRLREFAYEQYF	TGCGCCAGCAGCTTGCGTCTCAGGGAATTTGCCTACGAGCAGTACTTC
-	TRBJ1-5	TRBV5-5	few	CASSLAIGYQPQHF	TGTGCCAGCAGCTTGGCCATCGGGTATCAGCCCCAGCATTTT
-	TRBJ2-1	TRBV27	-	CASSSWPTGPYNEQFF	TGTGCCAGCAGTTCGTGGCCGACGGGTCCCTACAATGAGCAGTTCTTC
TRBD1	TRBJ2-5	TRBV15	-	CATSRVTGTGSDETQYF	TGTGCCACCAGCAGGGTTACCGGGACAGGGTCCGACGAGACCCAGTACTTC
-	TRBJ1-2	TRBV9	-	CASSPSTGEGYTF	TGTGCCAGCAGCCCTAGCACGGGGGAGGGCTACACCTTC
TRBD2	TRBJ2-1	TRBV11-3	-	CASSLGLSGRGNEQFF	TGTGCCAGCAGCTTAGGTCTTAGCGGGAGAGGCAATGAGCAGTTCTTC
-	TRBJ2-5	TRBV4-1	-	CASSQVYRAPQETQYF	TGCGCCAGCAGCCAAGTCTATAGAGCCCCACAAGAGACCCAGTACTTC
-	TRBJ2-7	TRBV28	-	CASSLRDPYEQYF	TGTGCCAGCAGTTTAAGGGACCCCTACGAGCAGTACTTC
-	TRBJ1-4	TRBV6-1	few	CASSEGDSGVEKLFF	TGTGCCAGCAGTGAAGGCGACTCAGGGGTTGAAAAACTGTTTTTT
-	TRBJ2-7	TRBV6-6	few	CASSYSRWGYEQYF	TGTGCCAGCAGTTACTCGAGGTGGGGCTACGAGCAGTACTTC
TRBD2	TRBJ2-2	TRBV25-1	-	CASSLLAGAAGELFF	TGTGCCAGCAGCCTACTAGCGGGAGCGGCCGGGGAGCTGTTTTTT
-	TRBJ2-1	TRBV4-3	-	CASSLEGGGSYNEQFF	TGCGCCAGCAGTCTCGAGGGGGGGGGCTCCTACAATGAGCAGTTCTTC
-	TRBJ2-7	TRBV7-2	once	CASSLAGAYEQYF	TGTGCCAGCAGCTTAGCGGGGGCGTACGAGCAGTACTTC
-	TRBJ2-7	TRBV30	-	CAWRRYVGAYEQYF	TGTGCCTGGAGGCGGTATGTGGGAGCCTACGAGCAGTACTTC
-	TRBJ2-1	TRBV5-4	-	CASSRVGETYNEQFF	TGTGCCAGCAGCCGGGTGGGCGAAACCTACAATGAGCAGTTCTTC
-	TRBJ1-3	TRBV6-1	-	CASSEPGLSSGNTIYF	TGTGCCAGCAGTGAACCAGGGCTAAGCTCTGGAAACACCATATATTTT
-	TRBJ1-2	TRBV6-6	-	CASSAEGQGGYTF	TGTGCCAGCAGCGCGGAGGGGCAGGGTGGCTACACCTTC
-	TRBJ2-2	TRBV7-9	-	CASSLFRAQSTGELFF	TGTGCCAGCAGCTTATTTCGTGCACAGTCCACCGGGGAGCTGTTTTTT
TRBD2	TRBJ2-5	TRBV11-2	-	CASSFLAGGPQETQYF	TGTGCCAGCAGCTTTCTCGCGGGAGGGCCCCAAGAGACCCAGTACTTC
TRBD2	TRBJ2-7	TRBV9	-	CASSVALGLAGAYEQYF	TGTGCCAGCAGCGTAGCCCTGGGACTAGCGGGAGCCTACGAGCAGTACTTC
TRBD2	TRBJ2-2	TRBV5-1	-	CASSLGSGSTPGELFF	TGCGCCAGCAGCTTGGGTAGCGGGAGTACTCCCGGGGAGCTGTTTTTT
-	TRBJ1-3	TRBV5-1	-	CASSLTGYGNTIYF	TGCGCCAGCAGCTTGACGGGGTATGGAAACACCATATATTTT
-	TRBJ1-2	TRBV11-2	-	CASSLDQGLDGYTF	TGTGCCAGCAGCTTAGACCAGGGGCTGGATGGCTACACCTTC
TRBD1	TRBJ2-5	TRBV7-8	-	CASSQPGQGKETQYF	TGTGCCAGCAGCCAGCCGGGACAGGGGAAAGAGACCCAGTACTTC
TRBD1	TRBJ1-6	TRBV27	-	CASYSTGGGSSYNSPLHF	TGTGCCAGCTACTCGACAGGGGGAGGCAGCTCCTATAATTCACCCCTCCACTTT
-	TRBJ2-3	TRBV4-2	-	CASSQEGRVGTDTQYF	TGTGCCAGCAGCCAAGAGGGGCGGGTGGGTACAGATACGCAGTATTTT
-	TRBJ1-1	TRBV5-1	-	CASSLPGLNTEAFF	TGCGCCAGCAGCTTGCCAGGCCTGAACACTGAAGCTTTCTTT
TRBD1	TRBJ2-7	TRBV5-6	-	CASSQGQGTFYEQYF	TGTGCCAGCAGCCAAGGACAGGGGACGTTCTACGAGCAGTACTTC
-	TRBJ2-1	TRBV5-1	-	CASSLSVTSPYNEQFF	TGCGCCAGCAGCTTGTCTGTTACTAGCCCCTACAATGAGCAGTTCTTC
TRBD2	TRBJ2-3	TRBV24-1	-	CATREGGSGKMADTQYF	TGTGCCACCAGAGAGGGGGGTAGCGGGAAGATGGCAGATACGCAGTATTTT
-	TRBJ1-5	TRBV4-3	-	CASSQGNVGNQPQHF	TGCGCCAGCAGCCAGGGTAATGTTGGCAATCAGCCCCAGCATTTT
-	TRBJ2-7	TRBV5-6	-	CASSPGSSYEQYF	TGTGCCAGCAGCCCCGGAAGCTCCTACGAGCAGTACTTC